The clone carrying this TCR beta chain was counted a few times. The data were taken from a study of early T cells in non-severe SARS-CoV-2 infection. Germline CDR1 and CDR2: SEHNR and FQNEAQ (reference sequence). V lost 5 bases to trimming and J lost 8 bases, with 13 bases between them. The CDR3 contains 13 residues. From the 5' RACE reads, TCRdb called clonotypes with MiXCR, one entry per CDR3 protein. The data show approximately 73,000 distinct CDR3 sequences, 9.5% to 15% seen once. The V and J genes are TRBV7-9 and TRBJ2-1, with D possibly matching TRBD2 (6 bases). This TCR came from an adult who was a healthcare worker with PCR-confirmed SARS-CoV-2 infection or an uninfected control (not recorded which). The sample was whole blood. CDR3 nucleotides: TGTGCCAGCAGCCCCGCCCGGGAGCATGAGCAGTTCTTC. Amino acid sequence: CASSPAREHEQFF.